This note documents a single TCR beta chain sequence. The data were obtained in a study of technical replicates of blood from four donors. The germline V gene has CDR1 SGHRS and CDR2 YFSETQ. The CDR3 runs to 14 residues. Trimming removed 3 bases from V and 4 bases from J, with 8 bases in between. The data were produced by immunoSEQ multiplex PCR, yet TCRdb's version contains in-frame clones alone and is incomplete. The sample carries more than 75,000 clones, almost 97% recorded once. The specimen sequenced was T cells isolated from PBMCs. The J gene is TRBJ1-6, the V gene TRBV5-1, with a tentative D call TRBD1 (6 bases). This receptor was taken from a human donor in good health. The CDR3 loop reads CASSSDSYNSPLHF. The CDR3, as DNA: TGCGCCAGCAGCTCGGACAGTTATAATTCACCCCTCCACTTT.